This T cell receptor beta chain was identified in a study of shared clonotypes between healthy human individuals. Study background: Donors, aged 18 to 49, were a couple of women and three men.

This clone was seen just once. Its antigen is as yet unknown. V lost 4 bases, J lost 1 base, and 3 bases stayed unmatched. Germline lookup yields CDR1 MDHEN and CDR2 SYDVKM. The CDR3 is 14 residues long. Terminally differentiated effector memory CD45RA+ cells were left out of the naive CD8 fraction, which was CD45RO-negative and positively selected for CCR7. As originally analysed: ImmunoSEQ yielded junction-only sequences lacking quality scores, so filtering differed. Assay: immunoSEQ multiplex PCR; the TCRdb copy retains only in-frame clones and omits some. V and J calls and clone size follow that table, whereas D and trimming were derived from the DNA. The sample consists of roughly 2,000,000 clones, approximately 92% of them appearing once. Findings of the study overall: Although depth was large, rarefaction showed that sequencing of the sorted subsets was incomplete.

This sequence originates from a man aged 18 to 29 in good health. Some clones in this sample may be carry-over from other donors' samples. Sequencing used naive CD8+ T cells from PBMCs. V and J are TRBV28 and TRBJ2-7; 8 bases are a match to TRBD1. CDR3 amino acids: CASSYRGRSYEQYF. The DNA of the CDR3 is TGTGCCAGCAGTTACAGGGGGAGATCCTACGAGCAGTACTTC.